This T cell receptor beta chain was obtained from a study of neoadjuvant anti-PD-1 for oral cavity cancer. The CDR3 totals 19 residues. From germline, CDR1 is SGHDT and CDR2 YYEEEE. Trimming left V 3 bases short and J 2 bases short, with 26 bases between. The table came from immunoSEQ multiplex PCR; TCRdb's copy has only in-frame clones and leaves some out. The sample has 68,000 or so clones, approximately 81% seen once. Time point in this sample: after neoadjuvant nivolumab, at surgical resection. This clone was counted between two and nine times. The chain combines TRBV5-6 with TRBJ2-5, with a weak D call TRBD2 (7 bases). The material was PBMCs, obtained after nivolumab (anti-PD-1) treatment. The receptor comes from a person aged 40 to 85 with oral cavity squamous cell carcinoma. CDR3 DNA: TGTGCCAGCAGCTCCATTCGCGGGGGCCTAGGGGACTTACAAGAGACCCAGTACTTC. This encodes CASSSIRGGLGDLQETQYF.